The 10 T cell receptor beta chains reported below all come from one sample, sequenced in a study of T-cell reconstitution after alpha-beta-depleted transplantation in children. The library targeted TCRbeta and was prepared with unique molecular identifiers. TCRdb called the PCR reads again in MiXCR, with one record for every CDR3 protein. The sample records around 500,000 distinct CDR3 sequences, approximately 12% being singletons. The specimen was PBMCs from the stem cell graft donor, collected from the stem cell graft. The origin of the receptors is a human donor who donated a stem cell graft to a child with combined immunodeficiency.

V usage is TRBV27 and J usage is TRBJ2-1; 7 bases agree with TRBD2. The ends lost 3 bases at V and 15 bases at J; junction bases unmatched: 11. Per germline, CDR1 MNHEY and CDR2 SMNVEV (reference sequence). The CDR3 covers 13 residues. CDR3 in amino acids: CASSFIGAGGGFF. The CDR3 nucleotides read TGTGCCAGCAGTTTTATAGGGGCTGGGGGGGGGTTCTTC.

This clonotype was recorded a few times. This chain uses TRBV7-3 with TRBJ2-5; 7 bases are shared with TRBD2. The germline gives CDR1 SGHTA, CDR2 FQGTGA. This CDR3 has 16 residues. Unmatched junction bases numbered 13, after V lost 5 bases and J lost 4 bases. The DNA of the CDR3 is TGTGCCAGCAGCCCTACGGGGAGCGGGGTGTCAGAGACCCAGTACTTC. Amino acids: CASSPTGSGVSETQYF.

This clonotype was detected a few times. CDR3 DNA sequence: TGTGCCAGTAGTATATGGGCGGGGGGTGACAATGAGCAGTTCTTC. Residues: CASSIWAGGDNEQFF. The rearrangement uses TRBV19 and TRBJ2-1; 8 nucleotides align to TRBD2. The CDR3 consists of 15 residues. Germline loops: CDR1 LNHDA, CDR2 SQIVND (reference sequence). V was pared by 2 bases and J by 5 bases, with 5 bases of the junction left unmatched.

This clonotype was detected many times. This sequence joins TRBV12-3 or TRBV12-4 and TRBJ1-1; D is unresolved. The CDR3 totals 12 residues. Trimming took 8 bases from V and 7 from J, leaving 14 bases between them. The CDR3 loop reads CASSFPTFEAFF. CDR3 nucleotides: TGTGCCAGCTCCTTTCCGACCTTTGAAGCTTTCTTT.

This clonotype showed up many times. The CDR3 nucleotides read TGCAGTGCTAGAGATAACCTAGCGGGTCCAGCTCGGGGCACAGATACGCAGTATTTT. Residues: CSARDNLAGPARGTDTQYF. The chain employs TRBV20-1 and TRBJ2-3; 8 bases line up with TRBD2. In germline, CDR1 is DFQATT, CDR2 SNEGSKA (reference sequence). The V segment lost 0 bases and the J segment 1 base; nucleotides outside the gene matches: 15. CDR3 size: 19 residues.

This chain connects TRBV4-2 to TRBJ2-7; 8 positions agree with TRBD2. Per the germline V gene, CDR1 is LGHNA and CDR2 is YNFKEQ. This CDR3 spans 15 amino acids. Trimming took 1 base from V and 5 from J; bases not matched to a gene: 7. For the CDR3, the DNA is TGTGCCAGCAGCCAAGCGGGGCTCGGGGGGGACGAGCAGTACTTC. Translation gives CASSQAGLGGDEQYF.

The rearrangement joins TRBV19 to TRBJ2-3, with 11 positions matching TRBD2. Germline values: CDR1 LNHDA, CDR2 SQIVND (reference sequence). This CDR3 region has 19 residues. V was clipped by 5 bases and J by 0 bases; unmatched bases: 13. The CDR3 here is CASSGTSGGGHPSTDTQYF. Here the CDR3 DNA reads TGTGCCAGTAGTGGTACTAGCGGGGGAGGCCACCCTAGCACAGATACGCAGTATTTT.

This clonotype was counted only a few times. The chain employs TRBV5-1 and TRBJ1-2; weak D call: TRBD1 (5 bases). Germline V gene lookup returns CDR1 SGHRS and CDR2 YFSETQ. The CDR3 covers 14 residues. V gave up 5 bases and J gave up 6 bases, with 17 bases separating them. CDR3 region: CASRRDAGGNGYTF. Written as DNA, the CDR3 is TGCGCCAGCAGGAGGGACGCCGGAGGGAATGGCTACACCTTC.

This clonotype was seen a handful of times. The chain joins TRBV2 to TRBJ2-7, with TRBD1 matching over 7 bases. CDR3 length equals 11 residues. CDR1 SNHLY and CDR2 FYNNEI come from the germline V gene. With V trimmed by 6 bases and J by 6 bases, 2 bases remained unmatched. This chain's CDR3 is CASRNRGEQYF. In DNA form, the CDR3 reads TGTGCCAGCAGAAACAGGGGCGAGCAGTACTTC.

This clonotype was picked up many times. V and J are TRBV29-1 and TRBJ1-4; a weak D match, TRBD1 (5 bases). The CDR3 extends over 12 amino acids. Germline-derived CDR1 and CDR2 are SQVTM and ANQGSEA. Between the trimmed V and J ends, which lost 7 bases and 8 bases, there was a span of 14 bases. The CDR3 region has the DNA TGCAGCGCAGACGTGGGGGGAGAAAAACTGTTTTTT. Its protein is CSADVGGEKLFF.